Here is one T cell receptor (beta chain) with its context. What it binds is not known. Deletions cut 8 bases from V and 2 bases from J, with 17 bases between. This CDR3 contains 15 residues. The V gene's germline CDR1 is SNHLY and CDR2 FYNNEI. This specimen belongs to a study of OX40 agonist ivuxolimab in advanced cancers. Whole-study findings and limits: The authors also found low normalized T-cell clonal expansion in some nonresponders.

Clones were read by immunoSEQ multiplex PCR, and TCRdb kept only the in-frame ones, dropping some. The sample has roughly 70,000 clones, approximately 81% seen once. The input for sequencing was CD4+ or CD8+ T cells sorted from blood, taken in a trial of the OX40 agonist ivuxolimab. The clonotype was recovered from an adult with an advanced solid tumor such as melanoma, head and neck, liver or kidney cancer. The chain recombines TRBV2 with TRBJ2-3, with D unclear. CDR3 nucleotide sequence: TGTGCCAGCCAACTCCGCGACACAGACACAGATACGCAGTATTTT. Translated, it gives CASQLRDTDTDTQYF.